These T cell receptor beta chains were read from a single sample in a study of T-cell memory formation after mild COVID-19. TCRdb re-called the 5' RACE reads with MiXCR, one entry per CDR3 protein. This sample yields roughly 15,000 distinct CDR3 sequences, of which more than 20% are seen a single time; roughly three fifths belongs to the top ten. Sequenced material: PBMCs or a T cell subset sorted from them (not recorded which). Receptors originate from a man younger than 35 who had mild COVID-19 (a few samples of this study predate the infection). Cell type and time point are not known. The CDR3 runs from the conserved cysteine through the conserved F or W. A D gene is named only where the DNA matches it firmly. A row's size may be missing; if present it is once, few, many or a size class.

>TRBD2|many|TRBV7-2|TRBJ2-4
TGTGCCAGCAGCTTAGAGGGTCCGATAAAGCGGGGCAAAACCAAAAACATTCAGTACTTC
CASSLEGPIKRGKTKNIQYF
>.|many|TRBV10-3|TRBJ2-2
TGTGCCATCAGTGAGTCTACCCCGGGACAAGGAGCCCTTCTGTACACCGGGGAGCTGTTTTTT
CAISESTPGQGALLYTGELFF
>TRBD2|many|TRBV6-5|TRBJ2-1
TGTGCCAGCACCGACACTAGCGGGGGGCTCAATGAGCAGTTCTTC
CASTDTSGGLNEQFF
>TRBD1|.|TRBV5-1|TRBJ2-1
TGCGCCAGCAGCTTGGAGGAGGCAGGGGGTGGTGAGCAGTTCTTC
CASSLEEAGGGEQFF
>.|many|TRBV12-3/TRBV12-4|TRBJ2-7
TGTGCCAGCAGTTTAAAGGTTTTCGAGCAGTACTTC
CASSLKVFEQYF
>.|many|TRBV27|TRBJ2-7
TGTGCCAGCAGCCAATGGGGGGACTCCTACGAGCAGTACTTC
CASSQWGDSYEQYF
>.|many|TRBV5-1|TRBJ2-5
TGCGCCAGCAGCCCGGAGGGGAGGCTGGAGACCCAGTACTTC
CASSPEGRLETQYF
>TRBD1|many|TRBV24-1|TRBJ1-1
TGTGCCACCAGCGGACAGGGAGTCACTGAAGCTTTCTTT
CATSGQGVTEAFF
>.|.|TRBV6-4|TRBJ1-2
TGTGCCAGCAGCAACACGAGGGACGATGGCTACACCTTC
CASSNTRDDGYTF
>TRBD1|many|TRBV7-2|TRBJ2-3
TGTGCCAGCAGCTGGCCTGCCAGACAGGGGGAGGTAGATACGCAGTATTTT
CASSWPARQGEVDTQYF
>.|many|TRBV7-9|TRBJ2-5
TGTGCCAGCAGCTTCGGGGTTAAAGGAGAGACCCAGTACTTC
CASSFGVKGETQYF
>TRBD1|few|TRBV2|TRBJ1-1
TGTGCCAGCGGGGAGACAGGGGGTGACACTGAAGCTTTCTTT
CASGETGGDTEAFF
>.|.|TRBV7-2|TRBJ1-5
TGTGCCAGCAGCTTAGCCTGGGGGCATCAGCCCCAGCATTTT
CASSLAWGHQPQHF
>.|.|TRBV14|TRBJ2-5
TGTGCCAGCAGCCTATACAGGACAGCGCAAGAGACCCAGTACTTC
CASSLYRTAQETQYF
>.|many|TRBV21-1|TRBJ2-1
TGTGCCAGCAGCATCCTAGCGGGGTACCACAATGAGCAGTTCTTC
CASSILAGYHNEQFF
>TRBD1|many|TRBV7-9|TRBJ2-5
TGTGCCAGCAGCTTAGGGGACAGGGGGCAGGAGACCCAGTACTTC
CASSLGDRGQETQYF
>.|few|TRBV7-3|TRBJ2-3
TGTGCCAGCAGCTTAGGGGTGTCAGGTACAGATACGCAGTATTTT
CASSLGVSGTDTQYF
>TRBD2|many|TRBV2|TRBJ2-5
TGTGCCAGCATCCTGGGGGGGAGGCAAGAGACCCAGTACTTC
CASILGGRQETQYF
>TRBD1|many|TRBV6-1|TRBJ2-5
TGTGCCAGCAGGGGAGACAGGGCCCAGACCCAGTACTTC
CASRGDRAQTQYF
>.|many|TRBV6-9|TRBJ2-5
TGTGCCAGCAGTCCCCCAGGGGGGAAAGAGACCCAGTACTTC
CASSPPGGKETQYF
>.|.|TRBV7-9|TRBJ2-7
TGTGCCAGCAACCGACGGGGAGCCTACGAGCAGTACTTC
CASNRRGAYEQYF
>TRBD1|many|TRBV7-3|TRBJ1-1
TGTGCCAGCAGCTTTACAGGGGCCGGTAGTATATTGAACACTGAAGCTTTCTTT
CASSFTGAGSILNTEAFF
>.|many|TRBV6-5|TRBJ2-2
TGTGCCAGCACCTACGGGAGTCCCGGGGAGCTGTTTTTT
CASTYGSPGELFF
>.|few|TRBV7-6|TRBJ2-5
TGTGCCAGCAGCTTAGCCCTGGGCGGAGAGACCCAGTACTTC
CASSLALGGETQYF
>TRBD1|few|TRBV7-9|TRBJ1-6
TGTGCCAGCAGCTTTGAGACGACAGGGCAAGCTGCCTATAATTCACCCCTCCACTTT
CASSFETTGQAAYNSPLHF
>TRBD1|.|TRBV20-1|TRBJ1-1
TGCAGGGTGACAGGGGGCACTGAAGCTTTCTTT
CRVTGGTEAFF
>.|many|TRBV5-1|TRBJ2-1
TGCGCCAGCCCCCTCAGGCGACTATACAATGAGCAGTTCTTC
CASPLRRLYNEQFF
>TRBD2|.|TRBV6-4|TRBJ2-1
TGTGCCAGGCCGGATCTAGCGGGGGTAGACAATGAGCAGTTCTTC
CARPDLAGVDNEQFF
>TRBD2|.|TRBV27|TRBJ2-1
TGTGCCAGCAGTCAAACTAGCGGGGGGGCCTACAATGAGCAGTTCTTC
CASSQTSGGAYNEQFF
>.|many|TRBV4-1|TRBJ1-4
TGCGCCAGCCTAAACCCCGGGTCAGGTAATGAAAAACTGTTTTTT
CASLNPGSGNEKLFF
>TRBD2|few|TRBV4-2|TRBJ2-3
TGTGCCAGCAGCCAAGATAGGAGGCTAGCGGGGGGGCCAGATACGCAGTATTTT
CASSQDRRLAGGPDTQYF
>TRBD1|few|TRBV6-2/TRBV6-3|TRBJ2-5
TGTGCCAGCAGTTACGGGACAGAAGAGACCCAGTACTTC
CASSYGTEETQYF
>.|few|TRBV20-1|TRBJ2-1
TGCAGTGCTAGACCCGGGGACCAGTCCTACAATGAGCAGTTCTTC
CSARPGDQSYNEQFF
>.|many|TRBV12-3/TRBV12-4|TRBJ1-5
TGTGCCAGCAGCGACTATAGCAATCAGCCCCAGCATTTT
CASSDYSNQPQHF
>.|once|TRBV7-8|TRBJ2-2
TGTGCCAGCACCTCTCAGGGCCAGCGGGTTTCCGGGGAGCTGTTTTTT
CASTSQGQRVSGELFF
>TRBD2|many|TRBV20-1|TRBJ2-3
TGCAGTGCTCTGACTGGGCGCGGGGGGGCCGATACGCAGTATTTT
CSALTGRGGADTQYF
>.|.|TRBV27|TRBJ1-2
TGTGCCAGCAGTTTATCGAGACAGTGGGGTTACTATGGCTACACCTTC
CASSLSRQWGYYGYTF
>.|.|TRBV4-1|TRBJ1-2
TGCGCCAGCAGCGATAGAAAACAGTTGATCTATGGCTACACCTTC
CASSDRKQLIYGYTF
>.|many|TRBV20-1|TRBJ1-5
TGCAGTGCTGGGACCGTCCAGCATTTT
CSAGTVQHF
>.|.|TRBV5-4|TRBJ2-5
TGTGCCAGCGGGGACCTTTTTAGCGGACAAGAGACCCAGTACTTC
CASGDLFSGQETQYF
>TRBD1|.|TRBV29-1|TRBJ2-5
TGCAGCGTGACGGGACAGTTACAAGAGACCCAGTACTTC
CSVTGQLQETQYF
>TRBD2|many|TRBV20-1|TRBJ2-7
TGCAGTGCTAGACAGCGGGGGACCTACGAGCAGTACTTC
CSARQRGTYEQYF
>.|few|TRBV4-1|TRBJ1-5
TGCGCCAGCAGCCTATCCTGGCCCGGGGGAACCCAGCCCCAGCATTTT
CASSLSWPGGTQPQHF
>.|.|TRBV12-3/TRBV12-4|TRBJ2-7
TGTGCCAGCAATCGACAGGGAGGGTCCTACGAGCAGTACTTC
CASNRQGGSYEQYF
>.|.|TRBV3-1|TRBJ1-1
TGTGCCAGCAGCCAGGCTCGCGGGTGGGCTTTCTTT
CASSQARGWAFF
>TRBD2|.|TRBV14|TRBJ2-2
TGTGCCAGCAGCCAAGACAGACTAGCGGGGAACACCGGGGAGCTGTTTTTT
CASSQDRLAGNTGELFF
>.|.|TRBV18|TRBJ1-2
TGTGCCAGCTCACCGGGAGGGCAGGACGCTTCTGGCTACACCTTC
CASSPGGQDASGYTF
>.|.|TRBV7-6|TRBJ2-7
TGTGCCAGCAGCTTAGGACCGGACTACCCCTACGAGCAGTACTTC
CASSLGPDYPYEQYF
>TRBD2|many|TRBV6-2/TRBV6-3|TRBJ2-1
TGTGCCGCAAGCGCGGGGCTAGCGGAATACAATGAGCAGTTCTTC
CAASAGLAEYNEQFF
>TRBD2|many|TRBV23-1|TRBJ2-1
TGCGCCAGCAGTTCCGGGACTAGCGGGGAATGCAATGAGCAGTTCTTC
CASSSGTSGECNEQFF
>TRBD1|.|TRBV7-9|TRBJ1-2
TGTGCCAGCAGCCCCCCGGGACAGGCATATGGCTACACCTTC
CASSPPGQAYGYTF
>TRBD2|many|TRBV7-8|TRBJ2-2
TGTGCCAGCAGCCTGAAACCGCGGGAGAACAGGAGTTTAACCGGGGAGCTGTTTTTT
CASSLKPRENRSLTGELFF
>TRBD1|few|TRBV6-5|TRBJ2-7
TGTGCCAGCAGTTACGACGGCAGGGGGCTAGGGGAGCAGTACTTC
CASSYDGRGLGEQYF
>TRBD1|many|TRBV19|TRBJ1-5
TGTGCCAGTAGACCCGGGACAGGCGCTCCAGAGCCCCAGCATTTT
CASRPGTGAPEPQHF
>.|.|TRBV6-2/TRBV6-3|TRBJ1-2
TGTGCCAGTAAAACCGGGCCGTCATATGGCTTCACCTTC
CASKTGPSYGFTF
>TRBD2|many|TRBV6-5|TRBJ2-5
TGTGCCAGCAGTTATCGGGCTAGCGGGGGTCAAGAGACCCAGTACTTC
CASSYRASGGQETQYF
>TRBD2|.|TRBV27|TRBJ2-7
TGTGCCAGCAGTATTAGCGGGAGTCAGAACGAGCAGTACTTC
CASSISGSQNEQYF
>.|many|TRBV7-2|TRBJ2-7
TGTGCCAGCAGCTTAGCGGGAGCCTACGAGCAGTACTTC
CASSLAGAYEQYF
>.|many|TRBV7-3|TRBJ1-6
TGTGCCAGCAGCTTCCGAGGAGGGGATTCACCCCTCCACTTT
CASSFRGGDSPLHF